The T cell receptor beta chain under discussion was sequenced for a study of siplizumab effects on memory and regulatory T cells. About this clone: No antigen is known for it.

Germline-derived CDR1 and CDR2 are SGDLS and YYNGEE. The CDR3 consists of 15 residues. Deletions cut 0 bases from V and 6 bases from J, with 16 bases between. Sequencing of unstimulated naive, memory, effector memory and TEMRA subsets was performed in three donor pairs. Sequencing was performed with immunoSEQ multiplex PCR; in TCRdb, only in-frame clones are kept and a portion is missing. The profile shows tens of thousands of clones, about 97% of them singletons. Findings and limits, study-wide: Naive T cells, seemingly more diverse than memory cells, seemed major alloresponse contributors. Siplizumab produced a significant reduction in alloreactive sequences that were traceable to unstimulated CD4+ memory cells.

V and J are TRBV9 and TRBJ2-7, with D uncertain. Sequencing was carried out using naive CD8+ T cells sorted from blood. The TCR was taken from a human donor in good health. The CDR3: CASSVEGFPRGEQYF. Here the CDR3 DNA reads TGTGCCAGCAGCGTAGAGGGATTCCCCCGCGGCGAGCAGTACTTC. Based on the CDR3 plus reference TRBV9 and TRBJ2-7, the full variable domain is DSGVTQTPKHLITATGQRVTLRCSPRSGDLSVYWYQQSLDQGLQFLIQYYNGEERAKGNILERFSAQQFPDLHSELNLSSLELGDSALYFCASSVEGFPRGEQYFGPGTRLTVT.